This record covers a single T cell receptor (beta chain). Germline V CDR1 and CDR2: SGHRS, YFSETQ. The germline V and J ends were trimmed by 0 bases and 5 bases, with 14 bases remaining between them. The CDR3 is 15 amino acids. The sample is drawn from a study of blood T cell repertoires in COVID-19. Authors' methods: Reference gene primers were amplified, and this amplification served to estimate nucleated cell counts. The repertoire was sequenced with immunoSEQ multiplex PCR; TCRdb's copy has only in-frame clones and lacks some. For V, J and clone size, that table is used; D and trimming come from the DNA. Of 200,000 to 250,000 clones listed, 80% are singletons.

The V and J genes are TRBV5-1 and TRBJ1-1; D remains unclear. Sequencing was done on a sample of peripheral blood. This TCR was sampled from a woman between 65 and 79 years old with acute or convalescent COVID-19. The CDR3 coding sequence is TGCGCCAGCAGCTTGGGGGGAACCGCGGGGACTGAAGCTTTCTTT. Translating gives CASSLGGTAGTEAFF. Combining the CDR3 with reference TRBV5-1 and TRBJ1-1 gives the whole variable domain KAGVTQTPRYLIKTRGQQVTLSCSPISGHRSVSWYQQTPGQGLQFLFEYFSETQRNKGNFPGRFSGRQFSNSRSEMNVSTLELGDSALYLCASSLGGTAGTEAFFGQGTRLTVV.